This TCR beta chain was retrieved from a study of T-cell reconstitution after alpha-beta-depleted transplantation in children. In its sample, this clonotype was seen many times. Its matching antigen is unknown. V gave up 8 bases and J gave up 6 bases; unmatched junction bases: 15. The CDR3 spans 15 residues. Study-wide findings and caveats: Reports say that about two months after transplant, the alpha-beta T cells came out of several hundred graft clones that had expanded. T cells produced anew were the main source of T-cell counts and diversity one year after transplant.

The TCRbeta library was prepared with unique molecular identifiers. MiXCR, applied by TCRdb to the PCR reads, yields one record per CDR3 protein. This sample has 200,000 to 250,000 distinct CDR3 sequences, with about 7% found just once. The source material was PBMCs, sampled before TCRalphabeta/CD19-depleted stem cell transplant. The gene calls are TRBV12-3 or TRBV12-4 and TRBJ2-7; TRBD1 matches 8 bases. This receptor was taken from a boy under 10 years old with acute lymphoblastic leukemia, due to receive a stem cell transplant. CDR3: CASGNTDRESGEQYF. CDR3 nucleotide sequence: TGTGCCAGCGGGAATACGGACAGGGAATCGGGCGAGCAGTACTTC.